One sample yielded the 5 T cell receptor beta chains listed below, sequenced in a study of blood T cell repertoires in COVID-19. The protocol was immunoSEQ multiplex PCR, while the TCRdb copy is restricted to in-frame clones and leaves out a portion. The data hold over 200,000 clones, with about 83% observed a single time. The source material was peripheral blood. These receptors came from an older man with acute or convalescent COVID-19.

V gene TRBV5-8 combines with J gene TRBJ2-6; TRBD1 matches at 9 bases. With V trimmed by 4 bases and J by 3 bases, 5 bases remained unmatched. Germline V lookup: CDR1 SGHTS, CDR2 YDEGEE. This CDR3 comprises 16 residues. In nucleotides, the CDR3 is TGTGCCAGCAGCATACAGGGGGCGCTTGGGGCCAACGTCCTGACTTTC. It is translated as CASSIQGALGANVLTF. The entire variable domain, with the rest obtained from reference TRBV5-8 and TRBJ2-6, is as follows: EAGVTQSPTHLIKTRGQQATLRCSPISGHTSVYWYQQALGLGLQFLLWYDEGEERNRGNFPPRFSGRQFPNYSSELNVNALELEDSALYLCASSIQGALGANVLTFGAGSRLTVL.

V and J are TRBV28 and TRBJ1-6; 10 positions match TRBD1. V lost 4 bases and J lost 5; bases outside the gene matches: 5. The CDR3 is 16 amino acids. The V gene's germline CDR1 is MDHEN and CDR2 SYDVKM. The CDR3 reads CASSSSGTGDNSPLHF. CDR3 nucleotide sequence: TGTGCCAGCAGTTCCTCCGGGACAGGGGATAATTCACCCCTCCACTTT. The whole variable domain, remainder taken from reference TRBV28 and TRBJ1-6, is DVKVTQSSRYLVKRTGEKVFLECVQDMDHENMFWYRQDPGLGLRLIYFSYDVKMKEKGDIPEGYSVSREKKERFSLILESASTNQTSMYLCASSSSGTGDNSPLHFGNGTRLTVT.

V gene TRBV19 combines with J gene TRBJ2-1, with D possibly matching TRBD1 (5 bases). V lost 5 bases and J 7 bases, leaving 12 bases between the germline ends. The CDR3 extends over 13 amino acids. Germline V gene sequence: CDR1 LNHDA, CDR2 SQIVND (reference sequence). CDR3 nucleotide sequence: TGTGCCAGTAGTCCTCCAGACAGTAATGAGCAGTTCTTC. It specifies CASSPPDSNEQFF. The full variable domain, rest sourced from reference TRBV19 and TRBJ2-1, is DGGITQSPKYLFRKEGQNVTLSCEQNLNHDAMYWYRQDPGQGLRLIYYSQIVNDFQKGDIAEGYSVSREKKESFPLTVTSAQKNPTAFYLCASSPPDSNEQFFGPGTRLTVL.

V gene TRBV10-3 combines with J gene TRBJ1-1; 7 bases are a match to TRBD1. V lost 7 bases to trimming and J lost 2 bases; unmatched junction nucleotides: 7. The CDR3 contains 14 residues. The germline V gene encodes CDR1 ENHRY and CDR2 SYGVKD. The CDR3 DNA sequence: TGTGCCATCACCACGACAGGGAAAAACACTGAAGCTTTCTTT. Its protein product is CAITTTGKNTEAFF.

CDR3 DNA: TGCGCCAGCAGCGTGGGACAGGGCAACTATGGCTACACCTTC. It codes for CASSVGQGNYGYTF. The rearrangement links TRBV5-1 to TRBJ1-2, with TRBD1 matching 9 bases. The trim removed 4 bases at V and 2 bases at J, leaving 3 bases unmatched. This CDR3 region has 14 residues. Germline assignment: CDR1 SGHRS and CDR2 YFSETQ.